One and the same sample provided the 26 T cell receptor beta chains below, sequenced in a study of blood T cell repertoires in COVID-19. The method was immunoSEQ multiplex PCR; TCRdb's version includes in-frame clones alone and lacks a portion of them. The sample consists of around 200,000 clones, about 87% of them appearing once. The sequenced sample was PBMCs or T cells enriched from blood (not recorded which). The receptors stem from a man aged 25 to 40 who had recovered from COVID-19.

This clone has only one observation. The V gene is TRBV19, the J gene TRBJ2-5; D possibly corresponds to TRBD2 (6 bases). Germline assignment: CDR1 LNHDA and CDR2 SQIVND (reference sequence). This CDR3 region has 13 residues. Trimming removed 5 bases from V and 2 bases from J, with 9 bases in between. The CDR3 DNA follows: TGTGCCAGTAGTGGACTAATACAAGAGACCCAGTACTTC. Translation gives CASSGLIQETQYF.

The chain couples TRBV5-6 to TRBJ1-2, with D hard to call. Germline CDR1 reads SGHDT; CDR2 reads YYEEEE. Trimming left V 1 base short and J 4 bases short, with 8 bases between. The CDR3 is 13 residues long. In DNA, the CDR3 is TGTGCCAGCAGCTTGCTACAGTCCTATGGCTACACCTTC. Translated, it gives CASSLLQSYGYTF.

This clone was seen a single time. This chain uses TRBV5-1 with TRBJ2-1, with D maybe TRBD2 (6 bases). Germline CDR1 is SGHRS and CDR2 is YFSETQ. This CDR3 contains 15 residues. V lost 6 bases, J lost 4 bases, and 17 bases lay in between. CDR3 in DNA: TGCGCCAGCACCCCGAGACTAGGGGAATACAATGAGCAGTTCTTC. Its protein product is CASTPRLGEYNEQFF.

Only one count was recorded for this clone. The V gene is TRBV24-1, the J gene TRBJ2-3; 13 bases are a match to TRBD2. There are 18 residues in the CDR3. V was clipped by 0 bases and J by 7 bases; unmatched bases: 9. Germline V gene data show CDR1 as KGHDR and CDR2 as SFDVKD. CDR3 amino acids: CATSDLGAGLAGRNTQYF. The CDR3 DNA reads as TGTGCCACCAGTGATTTGGGGGCGGGACTAGCGGGGAGGAATACGCAGTATTTT.

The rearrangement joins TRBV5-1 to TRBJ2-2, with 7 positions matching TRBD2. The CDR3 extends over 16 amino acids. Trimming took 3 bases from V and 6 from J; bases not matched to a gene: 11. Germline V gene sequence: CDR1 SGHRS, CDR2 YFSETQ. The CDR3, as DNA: TGCGCCAGCAGCTATACTCAGGGAGGGTTCTCCGGGGAGCTGTTTTTT. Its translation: CASSYTQGGFSGELFF.

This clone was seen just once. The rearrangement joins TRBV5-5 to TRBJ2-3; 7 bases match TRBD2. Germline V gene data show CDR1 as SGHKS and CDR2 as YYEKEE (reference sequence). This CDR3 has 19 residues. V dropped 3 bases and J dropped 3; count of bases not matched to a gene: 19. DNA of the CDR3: TGTGCCAGCAGCTCGTACTCCGGGACTAATACTCGGGGAACAGATACGCAGTATTTT. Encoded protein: CASSSYSGTNTRGTDTQYF.

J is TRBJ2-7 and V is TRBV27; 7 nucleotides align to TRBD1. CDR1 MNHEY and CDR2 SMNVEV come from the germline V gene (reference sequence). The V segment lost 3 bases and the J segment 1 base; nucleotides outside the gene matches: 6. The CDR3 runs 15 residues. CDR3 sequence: CASSFLGTASYEQYF. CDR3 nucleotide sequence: TGTGCCAGCAGTTTTCTCGGGACAGCATCCTACGAGCAGTACTTC.

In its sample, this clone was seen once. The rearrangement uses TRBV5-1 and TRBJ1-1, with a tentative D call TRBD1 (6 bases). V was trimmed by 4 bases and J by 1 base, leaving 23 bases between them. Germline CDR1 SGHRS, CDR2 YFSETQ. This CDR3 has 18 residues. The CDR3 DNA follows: TGCGCCAGCAGCCCATCTTATGAGGGGGTAGGTTGGAACACTGAAGCTTTCTTT. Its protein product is CASSPSYEGVGWNTEAFF.

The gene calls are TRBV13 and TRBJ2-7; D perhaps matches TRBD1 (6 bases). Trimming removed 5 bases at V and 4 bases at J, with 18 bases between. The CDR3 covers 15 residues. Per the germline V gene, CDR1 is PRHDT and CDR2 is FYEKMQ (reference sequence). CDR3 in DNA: TGTGCCAGCAGCCCCCCACAGGGCCCTCCTTACGAGCAGTACTTC. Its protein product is CASSPPQGPPYEQYF.

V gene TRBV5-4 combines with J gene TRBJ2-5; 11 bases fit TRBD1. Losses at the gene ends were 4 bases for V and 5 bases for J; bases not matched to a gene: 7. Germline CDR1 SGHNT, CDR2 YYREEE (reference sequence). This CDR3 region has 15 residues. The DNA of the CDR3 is TGTGCCAGCAGCCGTGGACAGGGGGCGAGGGAGACCCAGTACTTC. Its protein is CASSRGQGARETQYF.

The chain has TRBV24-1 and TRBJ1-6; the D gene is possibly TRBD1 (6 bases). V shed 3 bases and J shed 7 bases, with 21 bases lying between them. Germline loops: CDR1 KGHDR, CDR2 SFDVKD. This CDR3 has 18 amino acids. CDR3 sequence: CATSDPVMSEGTNSPLHF. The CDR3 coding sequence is TGTGCCACCAGTGATCCTGTTATGTCCGAAGGGACAAATTCACCCCTCCACTTT.

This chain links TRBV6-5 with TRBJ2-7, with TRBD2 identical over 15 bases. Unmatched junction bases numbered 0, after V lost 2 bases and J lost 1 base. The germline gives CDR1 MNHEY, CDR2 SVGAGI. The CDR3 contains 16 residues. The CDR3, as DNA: TGTGCCAGCAGTTACGGACTAGCGGGAGGGTCCTACGAGCAGTACTTC. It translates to CASSYGLAGGSYEQYF.

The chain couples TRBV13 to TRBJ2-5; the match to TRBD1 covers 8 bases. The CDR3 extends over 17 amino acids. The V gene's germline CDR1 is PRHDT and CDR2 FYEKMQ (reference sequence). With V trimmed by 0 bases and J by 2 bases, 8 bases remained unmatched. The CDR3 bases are TGTGCCAGCAGCTTAGGGACAGGGGATAGCAGGCAAGAGACCCAGTACTTC. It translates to CASSLGTGDSRQETQYF.

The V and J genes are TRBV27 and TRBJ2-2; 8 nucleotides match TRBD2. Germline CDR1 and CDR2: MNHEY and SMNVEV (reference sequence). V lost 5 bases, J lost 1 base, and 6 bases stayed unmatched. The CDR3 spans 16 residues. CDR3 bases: TGTGCCAGCAGTCTATTAGCGGGAATGAACACCGGGGAGCTGTTTTTT. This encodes CASSLLAGMNTGELFF.

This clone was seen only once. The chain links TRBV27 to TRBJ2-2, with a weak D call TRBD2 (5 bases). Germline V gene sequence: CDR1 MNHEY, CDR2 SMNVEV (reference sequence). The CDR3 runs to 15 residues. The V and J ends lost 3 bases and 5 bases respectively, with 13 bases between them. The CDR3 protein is CASSFGLGKTGELFF. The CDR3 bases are TGTGCCAGCAGTTTCGGACTCGGGAAGACCGGGGAGCTGTTTTTT.

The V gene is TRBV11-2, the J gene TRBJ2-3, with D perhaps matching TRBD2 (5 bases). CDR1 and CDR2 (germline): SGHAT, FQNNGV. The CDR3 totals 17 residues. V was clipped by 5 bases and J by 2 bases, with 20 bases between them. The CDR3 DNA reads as TGTGCCAGCAGCCTTAAAGGAGGACGGGAACCCACAGATACGCAGTATTTT. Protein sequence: CASSLKGGREPTDTQYF. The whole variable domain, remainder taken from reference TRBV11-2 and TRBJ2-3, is EAGVAQSPRYKIIEKRQSVAFWCNPISGHATLYWYQQILGQGPKLLIQFQNNGVVDDSQLPKDRFSAERLKGVDSTLKIQPAKLEDSAVYLCASSLKGGREPTDTQYFGPGTRLTVL.

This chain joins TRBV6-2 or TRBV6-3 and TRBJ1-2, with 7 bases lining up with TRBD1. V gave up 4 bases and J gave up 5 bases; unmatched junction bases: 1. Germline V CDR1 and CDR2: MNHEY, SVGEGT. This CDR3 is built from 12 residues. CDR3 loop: CASSLGQYGYTF. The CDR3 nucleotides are TGTGCCAGCAGTTTGGGACAGTATGGCTACACCTTC.

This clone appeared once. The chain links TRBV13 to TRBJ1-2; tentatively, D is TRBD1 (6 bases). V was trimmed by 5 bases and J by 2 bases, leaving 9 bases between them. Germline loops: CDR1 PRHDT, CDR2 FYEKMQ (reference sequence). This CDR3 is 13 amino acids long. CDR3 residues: CASSPTGNYGYTF. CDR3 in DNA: TGTGCCAGCAGCCCCACAGGGAACTATGGCTACACCTTC.

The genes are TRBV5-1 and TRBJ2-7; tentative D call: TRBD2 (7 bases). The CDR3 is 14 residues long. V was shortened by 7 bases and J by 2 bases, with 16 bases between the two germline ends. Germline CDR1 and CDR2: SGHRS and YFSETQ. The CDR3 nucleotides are TGCGCCAGCTTCAGGAGGGAGGGGGCCTACGAGCAGTACTTC. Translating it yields CASFRREGAYEQYF.

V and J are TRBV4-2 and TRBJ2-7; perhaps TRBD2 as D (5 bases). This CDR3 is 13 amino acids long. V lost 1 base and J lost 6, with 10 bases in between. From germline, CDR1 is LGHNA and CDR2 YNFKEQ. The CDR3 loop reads CASSQAGDSEQYF. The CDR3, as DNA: TGTGCCAGCAGCCAAGCCGGGGATTCCGAGCAGTACTTC.

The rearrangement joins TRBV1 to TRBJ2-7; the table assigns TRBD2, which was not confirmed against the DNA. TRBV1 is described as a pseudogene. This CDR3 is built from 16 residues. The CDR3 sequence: CTSSQAPSGSSYEQYF. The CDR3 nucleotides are TGCACCAGCAGCCAAGCCCCTAGCGGGAGCTCCTACGAGCAGTACTTC.

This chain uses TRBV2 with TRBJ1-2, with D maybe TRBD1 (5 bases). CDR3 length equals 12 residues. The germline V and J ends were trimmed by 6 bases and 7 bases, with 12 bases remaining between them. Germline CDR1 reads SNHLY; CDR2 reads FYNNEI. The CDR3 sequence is CASSLVGGGYTF. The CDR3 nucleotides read TGTGCCAGCAGCCTGGTGGGGGGTGGCTACACCTTC.

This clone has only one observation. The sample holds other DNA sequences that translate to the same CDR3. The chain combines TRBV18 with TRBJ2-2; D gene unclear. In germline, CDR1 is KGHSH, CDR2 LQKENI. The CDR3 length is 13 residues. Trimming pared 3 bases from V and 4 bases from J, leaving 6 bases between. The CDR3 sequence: CASSPGLTGELFF. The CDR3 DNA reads TGTGCCAGCTCACCCGGTCTCACCGGGGAGCTGTTTTTT.

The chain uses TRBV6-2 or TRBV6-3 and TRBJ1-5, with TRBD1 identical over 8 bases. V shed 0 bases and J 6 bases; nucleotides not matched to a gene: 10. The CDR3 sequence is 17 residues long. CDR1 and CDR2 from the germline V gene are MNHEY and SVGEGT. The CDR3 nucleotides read TGTGCCAGCAGTTACTCGATCCCCACCAGGGGGCCTCAGCCCCAGCATTTT. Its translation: CASSYSIPTRGPQPQHF.

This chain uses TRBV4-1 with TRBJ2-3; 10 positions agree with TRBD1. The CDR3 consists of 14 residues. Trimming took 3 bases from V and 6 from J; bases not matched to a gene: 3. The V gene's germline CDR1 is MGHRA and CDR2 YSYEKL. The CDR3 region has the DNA TGCGCCAGCAGCCAGACAGGGGGCGCGGATACGCAGTATTTT. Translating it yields CASSQTGGADTQYF.

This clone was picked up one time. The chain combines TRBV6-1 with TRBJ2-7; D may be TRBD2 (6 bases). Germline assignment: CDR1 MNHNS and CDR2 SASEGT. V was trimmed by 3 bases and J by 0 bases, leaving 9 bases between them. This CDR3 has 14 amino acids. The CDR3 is CASSERRDSYEQYF. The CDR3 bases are TGTGCCAGCAGTGAGAGGCGGGACTCCTACGAGCAGTACTTC.